The 29 T cell receptor beta chains below were found in one sample sequenced in a study of cytomegalovirus exposure and HLA in healthy donors. The primer mix had 60 Vbeta and 13 Jbeta primers. Method: immunoSEQ multiplex PCR; TCRdb's copy keeps in-frame clones and lacks some. The sample comprises 140,000 or so clones, roughly 80% of which are singletons, and roughly 4.3% rests with the top ten. Material for sequencing was PBMCs. The receptors here all came from a woman aged 40 to 50 in good health and CMV-seropositive.

The chain carries TRBV9 and TRBJ1-4; the D is unclear. The germline V gene has CDR1 SGDLS and CDR2 YYNGEE. V lost 3 bases to trimming and J lost 4 bases, with 13 bases between them. The CDR3 runs 15 residues. The CDR3 DNA reads TGTGCCAGCAGCGAGGTGGGCATGAGTAATGAAAAACTGTTTTTT. Its protein is CASSEVGMSNEKLFF.

The chain is built from TRBV7-8 and TRBJ1-1; TRBD1 might be the D (6 bases). This CDR3 is 13 amino acids long. The germline CDR1 and CDR2 sequences are SGHVS and FQNEAQ. V shed 4 bases and J shed 5 bases, with 11 bases lying between them. This CDR3 reads CASSSDRWTEAFF. The CDR3 DNA reads TGTGCCAGCAGCTCCGACAGGTGGACTGAAGCTTTCTTT.

V and J are TRBV21-1 and TRBJ2-1; the D segment call TRBD2 is taken from the table without a DNA check. TRBV21-1 is flagged as a pseudogene. CDR3 length equals 18 residues. The DNA of the CDR3 is TGTGCCAGCAGTTGCCCGCCGGGACTAGGGAAGGGGAGGAATGAGCAGTTCTTC. This gives the protein CASSCPPGLGKGRNEQFF.

J is TRBJ2-3 and V is TRBV19, with TRBD2 matching over 8 bases. Germline CDR1 LNHDA, CDR2 SQIVND (reference sequence). CDR3 length equals 15 residues. V gave up 6 bases and J gave up 2 bases; unmatched junction bases: 7. The CDR3 nucleotides read TGTGCCAGTAGAAGCACTAGCGGCAACACAGATACGCAGTATTTT. This gives the protein CASRSTSGNTDTQYF.

A few counts support this clone. The chain is built from TRBV10-3 and TRBJ1-1; D call uncertain. The V end lost 0 bases, the J end lost 0 bases, and 5 bases lay between the germline ends. This CDR3 spans 14 amino acids. The germline CDR1 and CDR2 sequences are ENHRY and SYGVKD. CDR3 DNA: TGTGCCATCAGTGAGTCCCAGATGAACACTGAAGCTTTCTTT. It is translated as CAISESQMNTEAFF.

This CDR3 is CASSQDSVGEQYF. CDR3 nucleotides: TGTGCCAGCAGCCAAGATTCGGTCGGCGAGCAGTACTTC. This chain joins TRBV4-2 and TRBJ2-7, with D hard to call. Germline V CDR1 and CDR2: LGHNA, YNFKEQ. CDR3 length: 13 residues. V dropped 0 bases and J dropped 6 bases, with 9 bases sitting between them.

This clone was counted a few times. This chain connects TRBV13 to TRBJ2-7; 11 bases map to TRBD2. Per germline, CDR1 PRHDT and CDR2 FYEKMQ (reference sequence). The CDR3 runs to 16 residues. After removal of 5 bases from V and 1 base from J, the junction contained 7 bases not matched to a gene. CDR3 nucleotide sequence: TGTGCCAGCAGCCTTGGGGGACTAGCGGATTCCTACGAGCAGTACTTC. This encodes CASSLGGLADSYEQYF.

This clone turned up a few times. The genes are TRBV7-9 and TRBJ1-2; the D gene is possibly TRBD1 (6 bases). CDR1 is SEHNR and CDR2 is FQNEAQ in the germline V gene (reference sequence). Trimming took off 5 bases at V and 3 bases at J, with 16 bases between the two ends. There are 15 residues in the CDR3. In DNA, the CDR3 is TGTGCCAGCAGCGGCGGGTCAGGGGTCGACTATGGCTACACCTTC. The encoded protein is CASSGGSGVDYGYTF.

This rearrangement joins TRBV19 to TRBJ2-5; 9 positions match TRBD1. J was trimmed by 5 bases and V by 3 bases; bases with no gene match: 7. CDR1 is LNHDA, CDR2 SQIVND, per germline (reference sequence). The CDR3 totals 15 residues. CDR3 amino acids: CASSMPKGTGETQYF. The CDR3 nucleotides are TGTGCCAGTAGTATGCCGAAAGGGACAGGGGAGACCCAGTACTTC.

This rearrangement joins TRBV5-4 to TRBJ1-1; the match to TRBD1 covers 8 bases. The CDR3 contains 15 residues. Per the germline V gene, CDR1 is SGHNT and CDR2 is YYREEE (reference sequence). V lost 0 bases, J lost 2 bases, and 3 bases stayed unmatched. The CDR3 DNA sequence: TGTGCCAGCAGCTTGGACAGGGGGGTAAACACTGAAGCTTTCTTT. Translation: CASSLDRGVNTEAFF.

This clone was found a few times. The chain couples TRBV4-2 to TRBJ1-1; D remains unclear. With 2 bases removed from V and 10 bases from J, the gap between germline ends came to 11 bases. This CDR3 is built from 12 residues. The V gene's germline CDR1 is LGHNA and CDR2 YNFKEQ. The CDR3 nucleotides are TGTGCCAGCAGCCAACAGGCCGGTCCAGCTTTCTTT. This translates into CASSQQAGPAFF.

J is TRBJ2-1 and V is TRBV15; weak D call: TRBD2 (6 bases). In germline, CDR1 is LNHNV, CDR2 YYDKDF (reference sequence). There are 14 residues in the CDR3. The V gene lost 3 bases and the J gene lost 0 bases, with 6 bases spanning the gap. In DNA form, the CDR3 reads TGTGCCACCAGCAGCGGGAGCTCCTACAATGAGCAGTTCTTC. It is translated as CATSSGSSYNEQFF. The whole variable domain, remainder taken from reference TRBV15 and TRBJ2-1, is DAMVIQNPRYQVTQFGKPVTLSCSQTLNHNVMYWYQQKSSQAPKLLFHYYDKDFNNEADTPDNFQSRRPNTSFCFLDIRSPGLGDTAMYLCATSSGSSYNEQFFGPGTRLTVL.

The CDR3: CSVSGTGDPYNEQFF. The CDR3 DNA reads as TGCAGCGTCTCCGGGACAGGGGACCCCTACAATGAGCAGTTCTTC. The chain uses TRBV29-1 and TRBJ2-1; TRBD1 aligns across 10 bases. Trimming took 6 bases from V and 2 from J; bases not matched to a gene: 7. This CDR3 comprises 15 residues. The V gene's germline CDR1 is SQVTM and CDR2 ANQGSEA.

This clone was seen a handful of times. The chain employs TRBV28 and TRBJ1-1; possibly TRBD1 for D (5 bases). The ends were cut back, 6 bases at V and 2 bases at J, with 10 bases in the middle. The CDR3 is 13 amino acids. The germline V gene encodes CDR1 MDHEN and CDR2 SYDVKM. CDR3 sequence: CASRLRDNTEAFF. As DNA, the CDR3 is TGTGCCAGCAGACTCAGGGATAACACTGAAGCTTTCTTT.

This rearrangement joins TRBV2 to TRBJ1-1; D gene unclear. This CDR3 comprises 14 residues. CDR1 is SNHLY, CDR2 FYNNEI, per germline. With 2 bases removed from V and 6 bases from J, the gap between germline ends came to 13 bases. The CDR3 nucleotides read TGTGCCAGCAGTGAAACCGGGGTGAGCGCTGAAGCTTTCTTT. This gives the protein CASSETGVSAEAFF.

V and J are TRBV28 and TRBJ2-5; 9 bases agree with TRBD1. After removal of 5 bases from V and 9 bases from J, the junction contained 10 bases not matched to a gene. Germline values: CDR1 MDHEN, CDR2 SYDVKM. The CDR3 sequence is 14 residues long. DNA of the CDR3: TGTGCCAGCAGTCCCCGGGACAGGGATTGGGCCCAGTACTTC. Its translation is CASSPRDRDWAQYF.

The chain carries TRBV5-1 and TRBJ1-1; D might be TRBD1 (5 bases). This CDR3 has 14 amino acids. Germline CDR1 is SGHRS and CDR2 is YFSETQ. V lost 3 bases, J lost 4 bases, and 13 bases lay in between. CDR3 residues: CASSSGDVSTEAFF. The CDR3 region has the DNA TGCGCCAGCAGCTCGGGGGACGTGAGCACTGAAGCTTTCTTT.

The chain employs TRBV28 and TRBJ1-1; 9 bases are a match to TRBD1. In germline, CDR1 is MDHEN, CDR2 SYDVKM. J gave up 5 bases and V 6 bases, and 10 bases lay outside the gene matches. This CDR3 is 15 amino acids long. CDR3 nucleotide sequence: TGTGCCAGCAGGACCGTACAGGGGGCGCCGACTGAAGCTTTCTTT. Its translation is CASRTVQGAPTEAFF.

The genes are TRBV9 and TRBJ2-1, with a weak D call TRBD2 (5 bases). The germline V gene has CDR1 SGDLS and CDR2 YYNGEE. The length of the CDR3 is 16 residues. Trimming shortened V by 4 bases and J by 7 bases, and 21 bases separated the two germline ends. CDR3 region: CASSLDGGGRGNEQFF. DNA for the CDR3: TGTGCCAGCAGCCTAGATGGCGGTGGGCGCGGGAATGAGCAGTTCTTC.

The V call is TRBV4-3, the J call TRBJ1-4, with a possible D match to TRBD1 (5 bases). V was trimmed by 1 base and J by 8 bases, leaving 14 bases between them. The germline V gene encodes CDR1 LGHNA and CDR2 YSLEER. This CDR3 comprises 15 residues. The CDR3 spells CASSQVWGGREKLFF. As DNA, the CDR3 is TGCGCCAGCAGCCAAGTGTGGGGGGGGAGAGAAAAACTGTTTTTT.

V gene TRBV25-1 combines with J gene TRBJ1-4; 7 bases fit TRBD1. The V gene's germline CDR1 is MGHDK and CDR2 SYGVNS. This CDR3 contains 15 residues. V was clipped by 4 bases and J by 5 bases; unmatched bases: 7. CDR3 residues: CASSAKDRLNEKLFF. The CDR3 DNA reads as TGTGCCAGCAGTGCAAAGGACAGGCTCAATGAAAAACTGTTTTTT.

The V gene is TRBV27, the J gene TRBJ2-7, with 9 bases that match TRBD2. With V trimmed by 2 bases and J by 7 bases, 15 bases remained unmatched. CDR3 length: 17 amino acids. Per the germline V gene, CDR1 is MNHEY and CDR2 is SMNVEV (reference sequence). In DNA, the CDR3 is TGTGCCAGCAGTTTAGTTAGAGCGGGAGGCTTTCCAGGGGAGCAGTACTTC. This gives the protein CASSLVRAGGFPGEQYF.

J is TRBJ1-5 and V is TRBV30; 8 bases align to TRBD1. CDR1 GTSNPN and CDR2 SVGIG come from the germline V gene (reference sequence). This CDR3 has 15 residues. Germline trimming cut 4 bases from V and 6 bases from J; bases unmatched to any gene: 11. CDR3 nucleotide sequence: TGTGCCTGGAACCCCGGACAGGGAGGGGGTCAGCCCCAGCATTTT. Translated: CAWNPGQGGGQPQHF.

The chain is built from TRBV27 and TRBJ2-7, with 7 bases matching TRBD2. Germline V gene lookup returns CDR1 MNHEY and CDR2 SMNVEV (reference sequence). The CDR3 consists of 14 residues. Losses at the gene ends were 3 bases for V and 5 bases for J; bases not matched to a gene: 7. The CDR3: CASSFRAGRDEQYF. The CDR3 DNA sequence: TGTGCCAGCAGTTTCAGGGCAGGGAGGGACGAGCAGTACTTC.

The chain joins TRBV28 to TRBJ2-7; D not resolved. This CDR3 contains 14 residues. The germline V gene encodes CDR1 MDHEN and CDR2 SYDVKM. Trimming removed 6 bases at V and 1 base at J, with 13 bases between. The CDR3 region is CASSPPTASYEQYF. DNA for the CDR3: TGTGCCAGCAGCCCCCCCACAGCTTCCTACGAGCAGTACTTC.

This sequence joins TRBV19 and TRBJ2-1, with 7 bases fitting TRBD2. V lost 4 bases, J lost 0 bases, and 3 bases stayed unmatched. The germline gives CDR1 LNHDA, CDR2 SQIVND (reference sequence). The CDR3 extends over 15 amino acids. This chain's CDR3 is CASSSGSTSYNEQFF. CDR3 DNA: TGTGCCAGTAGTAGCGGGAGTACCTCCTACAATGAGCAGTTCTTC.

As concerns this clone: The identical CDR3 is also encoded by other nucleotide sequences in the sample. The chain carries TRBV7-8 and TRBJ2-3, with a weak D call TRBD2 (6 bases). CDR3 length equals 15 residues. V was pared by 0 bases and J by 6 bases, with 13 bases between. Looked up from germline, CDR1 is SGHVS and CDR2 is FQNEAQ. CDR3 DNA: TGTGCCAGCAGCTTAGCAACGGGAGTAGGTGATACGCAGTATTTT. Its protein is CASSLATGVGDTQYF.

This clone has a handful of counts. The CDR3 DNA follows: TGTGCCAGCAGGTCCGGGACAGGGTTCGAAAAACTGTTTTTT. This gives the protein CASRSGTGFEKLFF. The rearrangement uses TRBV7-9 and TRBJ1-4, with 9 positions matching TRBD1. The CDR3 contains 14 residues. V was clipped by 6 bases and J by 8 bases; unmatched bases: 7. The germline CDR1 and CDR2 sequences are SEHNR and FQNEAQ (reference sequence). Combining the CDR3 with reference TRBV7-9 and TRBJ1-4 gives the whole variable domain DTGVSQNPRHKITKRGQNVTFRCDPISEHNRLYWYRQTLGQGPEFLTYFQNEAQLEKSRLLSDRFSAERPKGSFSTLEIQRTEQGDSAMYLCASRSGTGFEKLFFGSGTQLSVL.

This clone was detected only a few times. The gene calls are TRBV4-2 and TRBJ1-2; D is uncertain. Germline V lookup: CDR1 LGHNA, CDR2 YNFKEQ. CDR3 size: 13 residues. V was pared by 0 bases and J by 5 bases, with 7 bases between. The CDR3 coding sequence is TGTGCCAGCAGCCAAGAGTCTGAGTATGGCTACACCTTC. As protein: CASSQESEYGYTF.